The rows below give T cell receptor beta chains drawn from one sample of a study of early T cells in non-severe SARS-CoV-2 infection. TCRdb reanalysed the 5' RACE reads using MiXCR and keeps one entry per CDR3 protein. The table shows 100,000 to 120,000 distinct CDR3 sequences, with approximately 12% occurring only once. The source was whole blood, collected at baseline. The receptors shown here come from an adult who was a healthcare worker with PCR-confirmed SARS-CoV-2 infection or an uninfected control (not recorded which). Each CDR3 is given with its conserved first and last residue. A D gene is named only where the DNA matches it firmly. Expanded clones are given a class, and other clones once, few, many or no size at all.

j_gene,abundance,d_gene,v_gene,CDR3nt,CDR3aa
TRBJ2-7,few,-,TRBV5-1,TGCGCCAGCAGCCCCCAAGGGCAGGGAGACGAGCAGTACTTC,CASSPQGQGDEQYF
TRBJ2-1,-,-,TRBV6-4,TGTGCCAGCAGTGACTCGGAGGGCCCCTACAATGAGCAGTTCTTC,CASSDSEGPYNEQFF
TRBJ1-1,few,-,TRBV12-5,TGTGCTAGTGGTTTAAGCGTAACTGAAGCTTTCTTT,CASGLSVTEAFF
TRBJ2-2,many,-,TRBV7-9,TGTGCCAGCAGCCCACCCGGGGTGGCGAACACCGGGGAGCTGTTTTTT,CASSPPGVANTGELFF
TRBJ2-7,few,-,TRBV4-1,TGCGCCAGCAGCCAAGTTCCCTTCTACGAGCAGTACTTC,CASSQVPFYEQYF
TRBJ1-5,few,-,TRBV20-1,TGCAGTGCTAGAGTGGGGGAGTTATATAGCAATCAGCCCCAGCATTTT,CSARVGELYSNQPQHF
TRBJ1-2,few,-,TRBV5-1,TGCGCCAGCAGCTCCAGGGGTGAGAGCTATGGCTACACCTTC,CASSSRGESYGYTF
TRBJ2-2,few,TRBD2,TRBV7-2,TGTGCCAGCAGCTTAAGCGGGGCGGACACCGGGGAGCTGTTTTTT,CASSLSGADTGELFF
TRBJ1-6,-,TRBD1,TRBV29-1,TGCAGCGCTGGGACAGGGGAATATAATTCACCCCTCCACTTT,CSAGTGEYNSPLHF
TRBJ1-1,few,-,TRBV3-1,TGTGCCAGCAGCCAAATCCTGAACACTGAAGCTTTCTTT,CASSQILNTEAFF
TRBJ1-4,many,-,TRBV20-1,TGCAGTGCTACAGGGGATAGTATTAAACTGTTTTTT,CSATGDSIKLFF
TRBJ1-4,-,-,TRBV27,TGTGCCAGCAGTTCGGTGTTGTCGGGCGGAGCTAATGAAAAACTGTTTTTT,CASSSVLSGGANEKLFF
TRBJ2-1,medium-sized,-,TRBV7-3,TGTGCCAGCAGCCGAGACCGGACTCCCTACAATGAGCAGTTCTTC,CASSRDRTPYNEQFF
TRBJ2-3,few,-,TRBV29-1,TGCAGCGTTGGGGGACATAGCACAGATACGCAGTATTTT,CSVGGHSTDTQYF